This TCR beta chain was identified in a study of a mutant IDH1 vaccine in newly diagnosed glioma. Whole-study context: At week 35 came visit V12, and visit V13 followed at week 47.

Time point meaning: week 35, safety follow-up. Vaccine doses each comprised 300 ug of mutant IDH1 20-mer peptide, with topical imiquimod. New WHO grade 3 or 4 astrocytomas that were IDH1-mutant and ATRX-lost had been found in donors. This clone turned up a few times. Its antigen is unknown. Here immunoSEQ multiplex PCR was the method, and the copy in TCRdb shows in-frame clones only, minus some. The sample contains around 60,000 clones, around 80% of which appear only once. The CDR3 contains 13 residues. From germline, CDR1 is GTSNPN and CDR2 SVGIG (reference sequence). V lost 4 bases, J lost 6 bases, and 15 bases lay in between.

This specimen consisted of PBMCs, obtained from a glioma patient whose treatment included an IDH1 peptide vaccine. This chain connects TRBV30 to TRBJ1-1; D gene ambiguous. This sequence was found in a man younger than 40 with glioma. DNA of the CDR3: TGTGCCTGGACCCCCTCCGCGCCTGCTGAAGCTTTCTTT. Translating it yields CAWTPSAPAEAFF.